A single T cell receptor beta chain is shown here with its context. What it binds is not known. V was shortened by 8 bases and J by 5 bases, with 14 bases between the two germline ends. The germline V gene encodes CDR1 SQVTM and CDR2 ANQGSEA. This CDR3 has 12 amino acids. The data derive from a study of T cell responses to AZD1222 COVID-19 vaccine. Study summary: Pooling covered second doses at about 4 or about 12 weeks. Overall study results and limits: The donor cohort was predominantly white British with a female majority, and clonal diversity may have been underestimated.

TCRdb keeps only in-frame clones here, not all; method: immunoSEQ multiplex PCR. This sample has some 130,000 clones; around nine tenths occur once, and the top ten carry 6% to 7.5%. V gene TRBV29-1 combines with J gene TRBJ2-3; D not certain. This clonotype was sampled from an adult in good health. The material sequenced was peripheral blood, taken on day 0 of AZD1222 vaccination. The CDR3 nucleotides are TGCAGCTTCTCATACGGTCGAGATACGCAGTATTTT. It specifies CSFSYGRDTQYF.